One sample yielded the 21 T cell receptor beta chains listed below, sequenced in a study of T cell repertoires in cytomegalovirus infection. For these receptors, no antigen is known. In TCRdb, the reads were re-called with MiXCR into one record per CDR3 protein. There are about 37,000 distinct CDR3 sequences in the sample; about 54% occur only once, and 90% lies in the top ten. The sequencing used CD8+ T cells from cultured PBMCs, collected from culture after CMV antigen stimulation. Receptors were obtained from a human donor in good health (CMV status not recorded). Some clones in this sample may be carry-over from other donors' samples.

The chain combines TRBV14 with TRBJ1-2; D unclear. CDR1 and CDR2 from the germline V gene are SGHDN and FVKESK. The length of the CDR3 is 12 residues. V was shortened by 1 base and J by 7 bases, with 7 bases between the two germline ends. DNA of the CDR3: TGTGCCAGCAGCCAAGGCGGGAGTGGCTACACCTTC. This gives the protein CASSQGGSGYTF.

Ten or more counts support this clonotype. The rearrangement links TRBV28 to TRBJ1-3; D may be TRBD1 (6 bases). Germline assignment: CDR1 MDHEN and CDR2 SYDVKM. The CDR3 extends over 14 amino acids. The V gene lost 8 bases and the J gene lost 4 bases, with 15 bases spanning the gap. CDR3 sequence (DNA): TGTGCCAGCGGGGGCTTCGAGAGAGGAAACACCATATATTTT. It yields the protein CASGGFERGNTIYF.

This clonotype occurred a few times. The rearrangement joins TRBV7-2 to TRBJ2-1, with 8 nucleotides matching TRBD2. This CDR3 is 16 amino acids long. Germline CDR1 is SGHTA and CDR2 is FQGNSA. V shed 1 base, J shed 6 bases, and the junction held 8 bases outside the gene matches. This chain's CDR3 is CASSLEAGGVGNEQFF. The CDR3, as DNA: TGTGCCAGCAGCTTAGAGGCGGGAGGTGTGGGCAATGAGCAGTTCTTC.

V usage is TRBV4-2 and J usage is TRBJ2-5; 11 bases line up with TRBD2. This CDR3 has 17 amino acids. With 2 bases clipped from V and 1 base from J, the junction kept 6 bases outside the gene matches. Germline V lookup: CDR1 LGHNA, CDR2 YNFKEQ. In DNA form, the CDR3 reads TGTGCCAGCAGCCAAAGACTAGCGGGGCTATCCCAAGAGACCCAGTACTTC. Amino acids: CASSQRLAGLSQETQYF.

The gene calls are TRBV6-5 and TRBJ2-1; a weak D match, TRBD1 (6 bases). This CDR3 comprises 14 residues. With 5 bases removed from V and 8 bases from J, the gap between germline ends came to 16 bases. Per germline, CDR1 MNHEY and CDR2 SVGAGI. Written as DNA, the CDR3 is TGTGCCAGCAGTAACAGGGAACGTTATCATGAGCAGTTCTTC. Translation: CASSNRERYHEQFF.

The chain couples TRBV7-4 to TRBJ2-5; 16 bases agree with TRBD2. The CDR3 spans 18 residues. Trimming cost V 0 bases and J 5 bases; bases outside gene matches: 6. Germline V gives CDR1 SGHVT, CDR2 SQSDAQ. The CDR3 coding sequence is TGTGCCAGCAGCTTAGCGGGACTAGCGGGGGGGCCGAGCGAGACCCAGTACTTC. Protein sequence: CASSLAGLAGGPSETQYF.

The gene calls are TRBV5-6 and TRBJ2-7; D unclear. CDR3 size: 12 residues. Deletions cut 0 bases from V and 5 bases from J, with 6 bases between. Germline-derived CDR1 and CDR2 are SGHDT and YYEEEE. DNA for the CDR3: TGTGCCAGCAGCTTGGGGGTTCACGAGCAGTACTTC. Translating gives CASSLGVHEQYF.

CDR3 nucleotide sequence: TGTGCCAGCAGTTACCGGGACAGGGTTGATGAGCAGTTCTTC. Its protein is CASSYRDRVDEQFF. The chain recombines TRBV12-3 or TRBV12-4 with TRBJ2-1; TRBD1 matches at 9 bases. The CDR3 consists of 14 residues. Trimming took 4 bases from V and 8 from J; bases not matched to a gene: 6.

The chain employs TRBV10-3 and TRBJ2-7; no clear D gene. Between the trimmed V and J ends, which lost 11 bases and 0 bases, there was a span of 11 bases. The CDR3 is 12 residues long. The germline CDR1 and CDR2 sequences are ENHRY and SYGVKD. CDR3 protein: CAHGSTSYEQYF. In nucleotides, the CDR3 is TGTGCCCATGGCTCCACCTCCTACGAGCAGTACTTC.

This clonotype was seen at least ten times. The chain couples TRBV7-8 to TRBJ2-1; 11 positions agree with TRBD2. J was trimmed by 4 bases and V by 2 bases; bases with no gene match: 7. CDR1 SGHVS and CDR2 FQNEAQ come from the germline V gene. The CDR3 length is 17 residues. The CDR3 DNA reads as TGTGCCAGCAGCTTAAGGCCGGGACTAGCGGATTACAATGAGCAGTTCTTC. Translation: CASSLRPGLADYNEQFF.

This rearrangement joins TRBV7-8 to TRBJ2-1; tentatively, D is TRBD1 (6 bases). Per germline, CDR1 SGHVS and CDR2 FQNEAQ. The CDR3 spans 15 residues. V lost 5 bases, J lost 5 bases, and 16 bases lay in between. The CDR3 DNA reads TGTGCCAGCAGCGCGCGGTGGGACAACGACAATGAGCAGTTCTTC. Residues: CASSARWDNDNEQFF.

This chain joins TRBV7-9 and TRBJ1-1, with a possible D match to TRBD1 (6 bases). The CDR3 runs 14 residues. The germline gives CDR1 SEHNR, CDR2 FQNEAQ (reference sequence). V was trimmed by 5 bases and J by 1 base, leaving 11 bases between them. The CDR3 sequence is CASSPRTANTEAFF. The CDR3 region has the DNA TGTGCCAGCAGCCCAAGGACAGCGAACACTGAAGCTTTCTTT. Full variable domain (missing parts from reference TRBV7-9 and TRBJ1-1): DTGVSQNPRHKITKRGQNVTFRCDPISEHNRLYWYRQTLGQGPEFLTYFQNEAQLEKSRLLSDRFSAERPKGSFSTLEIQRTEQGDSAMYLCASSPRTANTEAFFGQGTRLTVV.

The table lists this clonotype with a few counts. The chain links TRBV10-3 to TRBJ2-7; tentative D call: TRBD2 (5 bases). This CDR3 has 16 amino acids. CDR1 is ENHRY, CDR2 SYGVKD, per germline. V was clipped by 2 bases and J by 0 bases, with 14 bases between them. The CDR3 DNA is TGTGCCATCAGTGAGGGTAGCGCACCAATCTCCTACGAGCAGTACTTC. Translating it yields CAISEGSAPISYEQYF.

This clonotype was detected a few times. The rearrangement joins TRBV27 to TRBJ2-2; D not resolved. Germline-derived CDR1 and CDR2 are MNHEY and SMNVEV (reference sequence). The CDR3 spans 12 residues. Trimming pared 8 bases from V and 2 bases from J, leaving 6 bases between. The CDR3 DNA reads TGTGCCAGCGGCGTAAACACCGGGGAGCTGTTTTTT. It codes for CASGVNTGELFF.

This clonotype was observed a few times. The chain recombines TRBV6-5 with TRBJ1-4; D unclear. V gave up 0 bases and J gave up 5 bases, with 4 bases separating them. Germline V gene data show CDR1 as MNHEY and CDR2 as SVGAGI. The CDR3 spans 13 residues. CDR3 nucleotide sequence: TGTGCCAGCAGTTACTCGCGAAATGAAAAACTGTTTTTT. This sequence encodes CASSYSRNEKLFF.

The V call is TRBV11-2, the J call TRBJ2-7; D gene unclear. The CDR3 runs to 17 residues. Germline CDR1 and CDR2: SGHAT and FQNNGV. The V end was cut by 1 base, the J end by 2 bases, with 18 bases between. The CDR3 protein is CASSLGPPALIAYEQYF. CDR3 nucleotides: TGTGCCAGCAGCTTAGGTCCCCCAGCATTGATAGCCTACGAGCAGTACTTC.

The chain carries TRBV3-1 and TRBJ2-1, with 7 bases identical to TRBD1. J lost 0 bases, V lost 4 bases, and 9 bases had no gene match. From germline, CDR1 is LGHDT and CDR2 YNNKEL (reference sequence). The CDR3 consists of 17 residues. DNA for the CDR3: TGTGCCAGCAGCCGAGGGGGCGGCAGGAGCTCCTACAATGAGCAGTTCTTC. It codes for CASSRGGGRSSYNEQFF.

The chain recombines TRBV6-1 with TRBJ2-7, with 10 bases aligning to TRBD1. V was pared by 1 base and J by 2 bases, with 2 bases of the junction left unmatched. CDR1 MNHNS and CDR2 SASEGT come from the germline V gene. The CDR3 sequence is 15 residues long. The CDR3, as DNA: TGTGCCAGCAGTGAAGAGGGGACAGGGGCCTACGAGCAGTACTTC. It translates to CASSEEGTGAYEQYF.

This clonotype has more than one count but fewer than ten. J is TRBJ1-2 and V is TRBV20-1; 9 positions match TRBD1. The CDR3 totals 14 residues. Germline trimming cut 5 bases from V and 1 base from J; bases unmatched to any gene: 5. Per the germline V gene, CDR1 is DFQATT and CDR2 is SNEGSKA (reference sequence). CDR3 region: CSAWDRAYNYGYTF. Here the CDR3 DNA reads TGCAGTGCTTGGGACAGGGCTTATAACTATGGCTACACCTTC.

The chain uses TRBV20-1 and TRBJ2-5; D possibly matches TRBD1 or TRBD2 (6 bases each). V was cut by 0 bases and J by 2 bases, with 16 bases left in between. The CDR3 runs to 16 residues. Germline V gene sequence: CDR1 DFQATT, CDR2 SNEGSKA (reference sequence). The CDR3: CSARDRGQASQETQYF. In DNA form, the CDR3 reads TGCAGTGCTAGAGATCGGGGGCAGGCGTCACAAGAGACCCAGTACTTC.

The V gene is TRBV4-1, the J gene TRBJ1-1, with TRBD1 matching 7 bases. Germline CDR1 reads MGHRA; CDR2 reads YSYEKL. There are 15 residues in the CDR3. Losses at the gene ends were 1 base for V and 5 bases for J; bases not matched to a gene: 7. The DNA for the CDR3 is TGCGCCAGCAGCCAAGTTTACGACAGGGCGACTGAAGCTTTCTTT. Translated: CASSQVYDRATEAFF.